Each of the 24 T cell receptor beta chains below was sequenced from the same sample in a study of response to subunit inactivated influenza vaccine. TCRdb processed the RT-PCR reads anew with MiXCR; each CDR3 protein has one entry. This sample yields fewer than 650,000 distinct CDR3 sequences, of which about an eighth are seen a single time; around 13% belongs to the top ten. Source: PBMCs from blood, taken roughly 45 days after vaccination. The receptors here all came from a man between 50 and 59 years old who received an inactivated influenza vaccine.

This clonotype was found a few times. J is TRBJ2-2 and V is TRBV6-1; possible D gene TRBD1, 6 bases. V was clipped by 6 bases and J by 2 bases, with 19 bases between them. The V gene's germline CDR1 is MNHNS and CDR2 SASEGT. The CDR3 loop spans 17 amino acids. Here the CDR3 reads CASRSISTGRNTGELFF. The CDR3 nucleotides are TGTGCCAGCAGATCGATTTCAACAGGGCGAAACACCGGGGAGCTGTTTTTT.

The chain employs TRBV18 and TRBJ1-1; 7 nucleotides line up with TRBD1. Germline CDR1 reads KGHSH; CDR2 reads LQKENI. This CDR3 has 15 amino acids. V shed 3 bases, J shed 1 base, and the junction held 5 bases outside the gene matches. CDR3 loop: CASSPRDSPNTEAFF. DNA for the CDR3: TGTGCCAGCTCACCCAGGGACAGTCCGAACACTGAAGCTTTCTTT.

The rearrangement joins TRBV20-1 to TRBJ1-2, with D tentatively TRBD1 (5 bases). V lost 5 bases to trimming and J lost 4 bases, with 14 bases between them. There are 13 residues in the CDR3. CDR1 DFQATT and CDR2 SNEGSKA come from the germline V gene (reference sequence). The CDR3 loop is CSAPGRGGYGYTF. The CDR3 bases are TGCAGTGCTCCAGGGAGAGGAGGCTATGGCTACACCTTC.

J is TRBJ2-3 and V is TRBV20-1; 8 bases fit TRBD1. Germline V lookup: CDR1 DFQATT, CDR2 SNEGSKA (reference sequence). The CDR3 has 13 amino acids. Trimming cost V 6 bases and J 4 bases; bases outside gene matches: 6. CDR3 residues: CSARTGQADTQYF. Here the CDR3 DNA reads TGCAGTGCCCGGACAGGGCAGGCAGATACGCAGTATTTT.

The chain joins TRBV19 to TRBJ1-1, with a possible D match to TRBD1 (5 bases). CDR3 size: 12 residues. Germline V CDR1 and CDR2: LNHDA, SQIVND (reference sequence). With 4 bases removed from V and 4 bases from J, the gap between germline ends came to 7 bases. The CDR3 DNA sequence: TGTGCCAGTAGTACCCAGGGCACTGAAGCTTTCTTT. Translated: CASSTQGTEAFF.

This clonotype has only a few counts. The chain joins TRBV5-6 to TRBJ1-1, with D hard to call. V was clipped by 2 bases and J by 5 bases, with 10 bases between them. From germline, CDR1 is SGHDT and CDR2 YYEEEE. The CDR3 extends over 13 amino acids. The CDR3 loop is CASSLSEVTEAFF. The CDR3 nucleotides are TGTGCCAGCAGCTTAAGTGAGGTTACTGAAGCTTTCTTT.

This clonotype was picked up a small number of times. The V gene is TRBV29-1, the J gene TRBJ2-1, with 9 positions matching TRBD2. With V trimmed by 4 bases and J by 5 bases, 3 bases remained unmatched. Germline V CDR1 and CDR2: SQVTM, ANQGSEA. CDR3 length: 13 residues. The CDR3 bases are TGCAGCGTTGGCCTAGCGGGAAACAATGAGCAGTTCTTC. Its translation is CSVGLAGNNEQFF.

V usage is TRBV4-2 and J usage is TRBJ2-1; 12 bases are a match to TRBD2. The V and J ends lost 1 base and 6 bases, in that order; junction bases with no gene match: 4. CDR1 LGHNA and CDR2 YNFKEQ come from the germline V gene. The length of the CDR3 is 16 residues. The CDR3 DNA reads TGTGCCAGCAGCCAAGTGGCTAGCGGGGGGGCCAATGAGCAGTTCTTC. Translation gives CASSQVASGGANEQFF.

This clonotype was found a few times. This chain uses TRBV6-1 with TRBJ1-2; D is perhaps TRBD1 (5 bases). Trimming removed 8 bases from V and 8 bases from J, with 18 bases in between. CDR1 is MNHNS and CDR2 is SASEGT in the germline V gene. The CDR3 runs to 13 residues. CDR3 bases: TGTGCCAGCGGCCAGGCGGGGGGTAGGGGCTACACCTTC. This gives the protein CASGQAGGRGYTF.

This clonotype occurred a few times. The chain carries TRBV4-2 and TRBJ2-7; D is unclear. Germline CDR1 and CDR2: LGHNA and YNFKEQ. Trimming left V 5 bases short and J 0 bases short, with 14 bases between. The CDR3 has 15 amino acids. The CDR3 region is CASSTDSSDSYEQYF. In DNA form, the CDR3 reads TGTGCCAGCAGCACAGACTCCAGCGACTCCTACGAGCAGTACTTC.

The chain carries TRBV28 and TRBJ1-2; D gene uncertain. The CDR3 length is 14 residues. Looked up from germline, CDR1 is MDHEN and CDR2 is SYDVKM. Trimming removed 3 bases at V and 1 base at J, with 9 bases between. CDR3 protein: CASSLTGNNYGYTF. The CDR3 DNA follows: TGTGCCAGCAGTTTGACCGGCAATAACTATGGCTACACCTTC.

CDR3 protein: CASSLAGPNNYNSPLHF. The DNA of the CDR3 is TGCGCCAGCAGCTTGGCAGGACCCAATAACTATAATTCACCCCTCCACTTT. The chain couples TRBV5-1 to TRBJ1-6, with D unresolved. This CDR3 has 17 residues. Trimming removed 0 bases at V and 3 bases at J, with 13 bases between. The germline V gene has CDR1 SGHRS and CDR2 YFSETQ.

This clonotype occurred a few times. This rearrangement joins TRBV12-3 or TRBV12-4 to TRBJ2-1; a possible D gene is TRBD1 (6 bases). CDR3 size: 14 residues. V was shortened by 1 base and J by 9 bases, with 13 bases between the two germline ends. CDR3 sequence (DNA): TGTGCCAGCAGTTTAGTGACGACAGGATCTGAGCAGTTCTTC. This encodes CASSLVTTGSEQFF.

The genes are TRBV5-8 and TRBJ2-2; D remains ambiguous. This CDR3 is built from 12 residues. Trimming took off 6 bases at V and 8 bases at J, with 11 bases between the two ends. Germline V lookup: CDR1 SGHTS, CDR2 YDEGEE. CDR3 residues: CASTNRLGELFF. CDR3 bases: TGTGCCAGCACCAACCGGTTAGGGGAGCTGTTTTTT.

The table lists this clonotype with a few counts. The CDR3 coding sequence is TGTGCCAGCAGTCTGAGGACACCCTACGAGCAGTACTTC. Translating gives CASSLRTPYEQYF. The chain uses TRBV28 and TRBJ2-7, with a weak D call TRBD1 (5 bases). Per the germline V gene, CDR1 is MDHEN and CDR2 is SYDVKM. The CDR3 is made up of 13 amino acids. Trimming pared 5 bases from V and 2 bases from J, leaving 10 bases between.

The chain couples TRBV5-1 to TRBJ2-1; D may correspond to TRBD1 or TRBD2 (5 bases each). Germline CDR1 is SGHRS and CDR2 is YFSETQ. Trimming removed 5 bases from V and 4 bases from J, with 16 bases in between. The CDR3 loop spans 15 amino acids. In DNA form, the CDR3 reads TGCGCCAGCAGGGGATCCGGGACCGAGTACAATGAGCAGTTCTTC. Its translation: CASRGSGTEYNEQFF.

This clonotype appeared a few times. V is TRBV6-5 and J is TRBJ2-5; no definite D call. V shed 4 bases and J shed 1 base, with 7 bases lying between them. Germline V gene data show CDR1 as MNHEY and CDR2 as SVGAGI. CDR3 length equals 13 residues. The CDR3 loop reads CASSSDVQETQYF. The CDR3 DNA follows: TGTGCCAGCAGTTCGGATGTCCAAGAGACCCAGTACTTC.

The V call is TRBV6-1, the J call TRBJ2-5; 10 bases map to TRBD1. CDR1 and CDR2 from the germline V gene are MNHNS and SASEGT. The CDR3 sequence is 16 residues long. V lost 0 bases, J lost 1 base, and 2 bases stayed unmatched. CDR3 sequence (DNA): TGTGCCAGCAGTGAAGCTTGGACAGGGGGCCAAGAGACCCAGTACTTC. It codes for CASSEAWTGGQETQYF.

The chain employs TRBV11-2 and TRBJ2-7; no clear D gene. The germline V gene has CDR1 SGHAT and CDR2 FQNNGV. The CDR3 contains 15 residues. Trimming took 0 bases from V and 2 from J, leaving 11 bases between them. CDR3 residues: CASSLDRWVPYEQYF. The CDR3 DNA is TGTGCCAGCAGCTTAGATCGATGGGTACCCTACGAGCAGTACTTC.

This clonotype has just a few counts. This chain connects TRBV6-1 to TRBJ2-6; 11 nucleotides match TRBD2. V was pared by 7 bases and J by 0 bases, with 8 bases of the junction left unmatched. The germline gives CDR1 MNHNS, CDR2 SASEGT. The CDR3 is made up of 18 amino acids. The CDR3 loop reads CASTQLAGEGSGANVLTF. As DNA, the CDR3 is TGTGCCAGCACCCAACTAGCGGGAGAGGGCTCTGGGGCCAACGTCCTGACTTTC.

The rearrangement uses TRBV5-1 and TRBJ1-2; 10 positions agree with TRBD1. The CDR3 spans 14 residues. The junction had 7 bases not matched to a gene; V was cut back by 4 bases and J by 7 bases. Germline V lookup: CDR1 SGHRS, CDR2 YFSETQ. The CDR3 spells CASSERTGGFGYTF. In DNA form, the CDR3 reads TGCGCCAGCAGCGAACGGACAGGGGGTTTTGGCTACACCTTC. The full variable domain, in which reference TRBV5-1 and TRBJ1-2 provide the parts outside the CDR3, is KAGVTQTPRYLIKTRGQQVTLSCSPISGHRSVSWYQQTPGQGLQFLFEYFSETQRNKGNFPGRFSGRQFSNSRSEMNVSTLELGDSALYLCASSERTGGFGYTFGSGTRLTVV.

This clonotype was counted ten times or more. J is TRBJ1-5 and V is TRBV12-3 or TRBV12-4; no clear D. The CDR3 runs 11 residues. V lost 6 bases and J lost 11, with 11 bases in between. CDR3 DNA: TGTGCCAGCAGGGGGAAGGGTGCCCAGCATTTT. Its protein is CASRGKGAQHF.

The chain recombines TRBV3-1 with TRBJ2-1; D may be TRBD2 (5 bases). This CDR3 is 15 amino acids long. The V and J ends lost 10 bases and 3 bases respectively, with 19 bases between them. CDR1 is LGHDT, CDR2 YNNKEL, per germline (reference sequence). The CDR3 loop reads CAISTGLADYNEQFF. The DNA of the CDR3 is TGTGCCATCTCGACCGGGCTAGCCGACTACAATGAGCAGTTCTTC.

The CDR3 DNA reads as TGTGCAAGTCGCTTTAGCGGGCCAGGGTTCGTATTTCAGTTCTTC. Protein: CASRFSGPGFVFQFF. The chain joins TRBV12-2 to TRBJ2-1; the tabulated D call, TRBD1, remains unverified against the DNA. TRBV12-2 is listed as a pseudogene. The CDR3 is made up of 15 amino acids.